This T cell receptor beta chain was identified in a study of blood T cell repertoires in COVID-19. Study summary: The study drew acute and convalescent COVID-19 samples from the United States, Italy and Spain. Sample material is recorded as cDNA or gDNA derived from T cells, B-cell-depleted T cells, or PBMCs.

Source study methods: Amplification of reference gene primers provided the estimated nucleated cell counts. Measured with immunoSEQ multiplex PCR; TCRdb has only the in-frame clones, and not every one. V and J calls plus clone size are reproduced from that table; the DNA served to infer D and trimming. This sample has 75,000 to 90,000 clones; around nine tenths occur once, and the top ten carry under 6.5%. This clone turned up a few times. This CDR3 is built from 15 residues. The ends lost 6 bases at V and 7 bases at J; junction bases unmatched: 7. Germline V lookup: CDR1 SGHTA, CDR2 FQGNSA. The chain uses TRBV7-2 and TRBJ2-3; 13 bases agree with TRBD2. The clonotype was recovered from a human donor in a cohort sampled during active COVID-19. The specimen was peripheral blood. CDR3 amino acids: CASRPLAGGPNTQYF. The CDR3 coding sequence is TGTGCCAGCAGGCCACTAGCGGGGGGGCCTAATACGCAGTATTTT.